This T cell receptor (beta chain) was identified in a study of blood T cell repertoires in COVID-19. This study enrolled people aged about 18 to 95 from around 26 US geographic areas. The CDR3 spans 14 residues. Germline-derived CDR1 and CDR2 are SNHLY and FYNNEI. J gave up 3 bases and V 3 bases, and 3 bases lay outside the gene matches. Sequenced by immunoSEQ multiplex PCR; TCRdb stores in-frame clones only, minus some. The sample has more than 400,000 clones, 87% seen once. The sample consisted of PBMCs or T cells enriched from blood (not recorded which). This clonotype originated in a woman under 30 who had recovered from COVID-19. V and J are TRBV2 and TRBJ2-5, with TRBD2 matching 8 bases. The CDR3 loop is CASSDGSGEETQYF. CDR3 coding DNA: TGTGCCAGCAGTGATGGTAGCGGGGAAGAGACCCAGTACTTC.